Sequencing of this T cell receptor beta chain was carried out in a study of radiation and T cells in renal cell carcinoma. There are a few counts of this clone. Only in-frame clones appear in the TCRdb table, and some are missing; sequencing was by immunoSEQ multiplex PCR. The repertoire includes some 150,000 clones, roughly 87% of them detected once, and approximately 12% sits in the top ten. The time point here: blood 2 weeks post-SBRT. As for treatment: 15 Gy SBRT to primary tumor, nephrectomy 4 weeks later. CDR3 length equals 14 residues. V shed 9 bases and J shed 10 bases, with 19 bases lying between them. CDR1 and CDR2 (germline): MNHNS, SASEGT.

The chain employs TRBV6-1 and TRBJ1-6; a possible D gene is TRBD1 (6 bases). This sample comprised blood, obtained from a patient whose treatment included radiotherapy and nephrectomy. This TCR was recovered from a woman in her fifties or sixties with renal cell carcinoma. Written as DNA, the CDR3 is TGTGCCAGTACCCCAGGGGAGAGGGGATCACCCCTCCACTTT. This encodes CASTPGERGSPLHF.